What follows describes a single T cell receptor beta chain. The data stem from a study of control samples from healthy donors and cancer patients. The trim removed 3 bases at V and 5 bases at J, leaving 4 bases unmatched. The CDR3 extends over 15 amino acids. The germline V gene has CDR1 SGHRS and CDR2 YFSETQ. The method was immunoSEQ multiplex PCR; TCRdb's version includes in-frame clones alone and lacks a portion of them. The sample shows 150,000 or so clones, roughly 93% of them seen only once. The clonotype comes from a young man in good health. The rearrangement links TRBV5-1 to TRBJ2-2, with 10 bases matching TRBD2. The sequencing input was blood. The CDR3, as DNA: TGCGCCAGCAGCTGGACTAGCGGTGGGACCGGGGAGCTGTTTTTT. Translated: CASSWTSGGTGELFF. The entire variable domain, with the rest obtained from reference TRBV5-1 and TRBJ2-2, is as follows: KAGVTQTPRYLIKTRGQQVTLSCSPISGHRSVSWYQQTPGQGLQFLFEYFSETQRNKGNFPGRFSGRQFSNSRSEMNVSTLELGDSALYLCASSWTSGGTGELFFGEGSRLTVL.